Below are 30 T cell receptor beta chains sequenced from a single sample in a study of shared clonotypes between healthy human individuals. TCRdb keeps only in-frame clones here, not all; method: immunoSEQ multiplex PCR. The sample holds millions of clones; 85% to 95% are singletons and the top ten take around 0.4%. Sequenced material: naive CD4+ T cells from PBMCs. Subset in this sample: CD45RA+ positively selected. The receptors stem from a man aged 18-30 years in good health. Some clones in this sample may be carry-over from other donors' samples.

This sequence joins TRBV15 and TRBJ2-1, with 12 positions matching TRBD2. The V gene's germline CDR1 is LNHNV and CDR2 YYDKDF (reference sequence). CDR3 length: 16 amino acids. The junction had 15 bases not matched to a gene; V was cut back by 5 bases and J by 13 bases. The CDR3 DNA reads TGTGCCACCAGCGGAAACAGACTAGCGGGAGCAATTCGTCAGTTCTTC. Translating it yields CATSGNRLAGAIRQFF.

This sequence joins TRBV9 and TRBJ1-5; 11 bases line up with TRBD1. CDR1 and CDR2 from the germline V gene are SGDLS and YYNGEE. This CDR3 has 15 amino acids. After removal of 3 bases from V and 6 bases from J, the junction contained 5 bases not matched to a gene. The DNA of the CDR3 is TGTGCCAGCAGCGCCGGGACAGGGGGGCGTCAGCCCCAGCATTTT. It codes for CASSAGTGGRQPQHF.

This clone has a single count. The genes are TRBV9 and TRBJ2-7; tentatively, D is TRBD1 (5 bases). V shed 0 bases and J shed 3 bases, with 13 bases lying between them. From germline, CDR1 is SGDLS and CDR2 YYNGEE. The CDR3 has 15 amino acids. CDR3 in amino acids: CASSVGQGKGYEQYF. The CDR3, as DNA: TGTGCCAGCAGCGTAGGTCAGGGCAAGGGCTACGAGCAGTACTTC.

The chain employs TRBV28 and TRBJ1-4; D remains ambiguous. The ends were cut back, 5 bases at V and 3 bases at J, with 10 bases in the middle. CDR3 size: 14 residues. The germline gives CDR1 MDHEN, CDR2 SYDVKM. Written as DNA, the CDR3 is TGTGCCAGCAGTCTCCCCAGATCTAATGAAAAACTGTTTTTT. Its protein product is CASSLPRSNEKLFF. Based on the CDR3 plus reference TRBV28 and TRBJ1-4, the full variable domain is DVKVTQSSRYLVKRTGEKVFLECVQDMDHENMFWYRQDPGLGLRLIYFSYDVKMKEKGDIPEGYSVSREKKERFSLILESASTNQTSMYLCASSLPRSNEKLFFGSGTQLSVL.

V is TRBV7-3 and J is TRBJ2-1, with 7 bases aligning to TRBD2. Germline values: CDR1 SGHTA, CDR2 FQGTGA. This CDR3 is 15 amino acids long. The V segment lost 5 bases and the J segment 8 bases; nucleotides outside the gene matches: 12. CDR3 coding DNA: TGTGCCAGCAGCCTACCATCGGGAGGAGGCTATGAGCAGTTCTTC. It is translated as CASSLPSGGGYEQFF.

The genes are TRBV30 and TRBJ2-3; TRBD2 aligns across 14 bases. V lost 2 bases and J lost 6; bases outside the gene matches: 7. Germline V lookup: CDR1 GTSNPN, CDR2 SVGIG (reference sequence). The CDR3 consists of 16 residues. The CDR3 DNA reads TGTGCCTGGAGTTTAAGACTAGCGGGAGGGCCGGATACGCAGTATTTT. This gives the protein CAWSLRLAGGPDTQYF.

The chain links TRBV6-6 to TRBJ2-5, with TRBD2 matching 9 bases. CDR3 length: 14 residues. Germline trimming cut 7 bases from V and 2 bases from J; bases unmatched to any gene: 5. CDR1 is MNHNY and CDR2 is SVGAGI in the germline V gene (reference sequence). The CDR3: CASTQAGGQETQYF. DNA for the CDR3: TGTGCCAGCACCCAAGCGGGGGGACAAGAGACCCAGTACTTC.

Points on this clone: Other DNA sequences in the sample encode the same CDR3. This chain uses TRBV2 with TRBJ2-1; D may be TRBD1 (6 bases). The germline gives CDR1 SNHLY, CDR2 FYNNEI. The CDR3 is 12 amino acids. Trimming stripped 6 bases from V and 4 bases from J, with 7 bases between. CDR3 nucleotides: TGTGCCAGCAGGGACAGTTACAATGAGCAGTTCTTC. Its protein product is CASRDSYNEQFF. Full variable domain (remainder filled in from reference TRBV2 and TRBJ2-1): EPEVTQTPSHQVTQMGQEVILRCVPISNHLYFYWYRQILGQKVEFLVSFYNNEISEKSEIFDDQFSVERPDGSNFTLKIRSTKLEDSAMYFCASRDSYNEQFFGPGTRLTVL.

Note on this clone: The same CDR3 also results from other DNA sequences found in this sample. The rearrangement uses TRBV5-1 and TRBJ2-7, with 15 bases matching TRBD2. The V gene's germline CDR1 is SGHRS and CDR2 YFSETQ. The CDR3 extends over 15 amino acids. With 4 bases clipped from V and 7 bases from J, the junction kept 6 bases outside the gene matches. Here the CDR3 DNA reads TGCGCCAGCAGCCTGGGACTAGCGGGAGGTCGGGAGCAGTACTTC. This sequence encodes CASSLGLAGGREQYF.

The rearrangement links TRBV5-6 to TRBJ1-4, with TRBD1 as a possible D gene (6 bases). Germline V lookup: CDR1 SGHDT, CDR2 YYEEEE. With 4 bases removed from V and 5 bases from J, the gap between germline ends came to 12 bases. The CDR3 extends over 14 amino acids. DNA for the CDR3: TGTGCCAGCAGCCCGGACAGACGGAATGAAAAACTGTTTTTT. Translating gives CASSPDRRNEKLFF.

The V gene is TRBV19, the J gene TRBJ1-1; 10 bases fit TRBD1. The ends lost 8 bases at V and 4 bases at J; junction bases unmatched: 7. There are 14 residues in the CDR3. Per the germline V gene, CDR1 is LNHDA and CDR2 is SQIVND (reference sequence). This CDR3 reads CASSLDRGLTEAFF. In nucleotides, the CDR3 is TGTGCCAGTTCGCTTGACAGGGGGCTCACTGAAGCTTTCTTT. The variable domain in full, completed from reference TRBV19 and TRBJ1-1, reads DGGITQSPKYLFRKEGQNVTLSCEQNLNHDAMYWYRQDPGQGLRLIYYSQIVNDFQKGDIAEGYSVSREKKESFPLTVTSAQKNPTAFYLCASSLDRGLTEAFFGQGTRLTVV.

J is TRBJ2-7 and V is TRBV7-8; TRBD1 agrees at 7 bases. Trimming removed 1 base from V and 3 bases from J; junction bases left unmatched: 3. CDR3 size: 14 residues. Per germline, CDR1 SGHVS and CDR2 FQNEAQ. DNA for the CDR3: TGTGCCAGCAGCTTAGGTGGGGACAGCTACGAGCAGTACTTC. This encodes CASSLGGDSYEQYF.

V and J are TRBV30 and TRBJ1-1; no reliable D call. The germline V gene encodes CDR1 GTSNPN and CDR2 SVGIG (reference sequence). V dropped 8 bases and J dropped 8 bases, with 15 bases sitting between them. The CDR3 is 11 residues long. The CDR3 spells CAGLDAGEAFF. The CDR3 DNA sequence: TGTGCCGGCCTCGACGCGGGGGAAGCTTTCTTT.

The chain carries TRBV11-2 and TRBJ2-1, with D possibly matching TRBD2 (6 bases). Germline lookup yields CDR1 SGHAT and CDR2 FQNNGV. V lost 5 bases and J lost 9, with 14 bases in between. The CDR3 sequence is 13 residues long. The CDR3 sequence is CASSRWRGIEQFF. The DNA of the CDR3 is TGTGCCAGCAGCCGCTGGCGGGGCATTGAGCAGTTCTTC.

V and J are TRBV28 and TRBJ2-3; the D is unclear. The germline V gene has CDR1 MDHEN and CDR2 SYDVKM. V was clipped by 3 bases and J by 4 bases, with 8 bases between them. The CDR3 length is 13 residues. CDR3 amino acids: CASSFPSADTQYF. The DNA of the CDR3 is TGTGCCAGCAGTTTCCCCTCCGCAGATACGCAGTATTTT.

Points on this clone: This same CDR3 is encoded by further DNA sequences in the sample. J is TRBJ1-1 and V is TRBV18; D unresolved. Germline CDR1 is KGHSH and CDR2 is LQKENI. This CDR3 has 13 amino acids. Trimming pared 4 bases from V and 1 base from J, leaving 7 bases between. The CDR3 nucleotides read TGTGCCAGCTCACTCGACCCGAACACTGAAGCTTTCTTT. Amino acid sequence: CASSLDPNTEAFF. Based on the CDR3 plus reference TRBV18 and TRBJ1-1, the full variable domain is NAGVMQNPRHLVRRRGQEARLRCSPMKGHSHVYWYRQLPEEGLKFMVYLQKENIIDESGMPKERFSAEFPKEGPSILRIQQVVRGDSAAYFCASSLDPNTEAFFGQGTRLTVV.

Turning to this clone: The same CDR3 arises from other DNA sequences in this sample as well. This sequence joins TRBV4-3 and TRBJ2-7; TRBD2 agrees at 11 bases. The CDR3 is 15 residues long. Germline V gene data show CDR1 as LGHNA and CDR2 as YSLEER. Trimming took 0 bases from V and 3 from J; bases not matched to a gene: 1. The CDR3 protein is CASSQDLAGGYEQYF. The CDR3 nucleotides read TGCGCCAGCAGCCAAGATCTAGCGGGAGGCTACGAGCAGTACTTC.

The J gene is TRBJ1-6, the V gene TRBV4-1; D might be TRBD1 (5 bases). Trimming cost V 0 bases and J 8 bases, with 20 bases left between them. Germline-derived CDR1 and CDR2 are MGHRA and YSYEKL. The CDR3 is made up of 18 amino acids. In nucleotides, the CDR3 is TGCGCCAGCAGCCAAGATTTTCAGGGCTTTCGTCGGGATTCACCCCTCCACTTT. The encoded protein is CASSQDFQGFRRDSPLHF.

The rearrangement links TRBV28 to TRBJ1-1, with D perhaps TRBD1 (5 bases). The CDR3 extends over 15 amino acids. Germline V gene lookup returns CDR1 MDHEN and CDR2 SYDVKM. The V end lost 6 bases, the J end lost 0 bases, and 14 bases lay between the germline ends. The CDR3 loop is CASRGGLGMNTEAFF. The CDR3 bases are TGTGCCAGCAGGGGGGGACTTGGGATGAACACTGAAGCTTTCTTT.

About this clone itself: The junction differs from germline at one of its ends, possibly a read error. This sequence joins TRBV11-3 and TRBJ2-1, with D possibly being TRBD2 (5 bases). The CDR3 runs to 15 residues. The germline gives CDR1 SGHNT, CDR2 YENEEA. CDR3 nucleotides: TGTGCCAGCAGCCTAGACCGAGGACTCTACAATGAGCAGTTCTTC. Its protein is CASSLDRGLYNEQFF. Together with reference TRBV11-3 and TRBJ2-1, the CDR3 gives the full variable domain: EAGVVQSPRYKIIEKKQPVAFWCNPISGHNTLYWYLQNLGQGPELLIRYENEEAVDDSQLPKDRFSAERLKGVDSTLKIQPAELGDSAVYLCASSLDRGLYNEQFFGPGTRLTVL.

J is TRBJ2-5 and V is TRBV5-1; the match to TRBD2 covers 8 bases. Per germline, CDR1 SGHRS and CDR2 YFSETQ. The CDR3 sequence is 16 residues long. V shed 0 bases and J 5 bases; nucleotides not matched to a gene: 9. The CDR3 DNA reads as TGCGCCAGCAGCTTGGAAGGGCGGGGGGCTGTGGAGACCCAGTACTTC. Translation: CASSLEGRGAVETQYF.

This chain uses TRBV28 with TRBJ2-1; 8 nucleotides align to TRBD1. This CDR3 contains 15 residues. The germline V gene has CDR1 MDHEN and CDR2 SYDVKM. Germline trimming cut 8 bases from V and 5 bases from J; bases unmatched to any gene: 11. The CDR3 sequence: CASLAGGRPDNEQFF. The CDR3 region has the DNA TGTGCCAGCCTCGCAGGGGGCAGGCCTGACAATGAGCAGTTCTTC.

The DNA for the CDR3 is TGTGCCAGCAGCGTCTTCGGACAGGGGAACGAGCAGTACTTC. This sequence encodes CASSVFGQGNEQYF. The rearrangement uses TRBV9 and TRBJ2-7; TRBD1 aligns across 9 bases. The V gene end was trimmed by 2 bases and the J gene end by 5 bases; junction bases not matched to a gene: 5. The CDR3 runs to 14 residues. Germline values: CDR1 SGDLS, CDR2 YYNGEE. Variable domain in full (rest from reference TRBV9 and TRBJ2-7): DSGVTQTPKHLITATGQRVTLRCSPRSGDLSVYWYQQSLDQGLQFLIQYYNGEERAKGNILERFSAQQFPDLHSELNLSSLELGDSALYFCASSVFGQGNEQYFGPGTRLTVT.

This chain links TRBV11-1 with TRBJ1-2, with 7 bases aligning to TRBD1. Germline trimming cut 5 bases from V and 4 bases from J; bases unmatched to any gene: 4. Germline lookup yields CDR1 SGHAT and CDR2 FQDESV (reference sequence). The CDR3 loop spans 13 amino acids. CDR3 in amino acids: CASSQGQVYGYTF. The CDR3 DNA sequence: TGTGCCAGCAGCCAAGGACAGGTCTATGGCTACACCTTC.

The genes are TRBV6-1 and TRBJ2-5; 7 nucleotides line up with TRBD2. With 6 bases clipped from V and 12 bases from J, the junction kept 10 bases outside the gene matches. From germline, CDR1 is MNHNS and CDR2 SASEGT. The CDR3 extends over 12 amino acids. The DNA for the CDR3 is TGTGCCAGCAGCTCAATCGGGACTATAGAGTACTTC. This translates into CASSSIGTIEYF.

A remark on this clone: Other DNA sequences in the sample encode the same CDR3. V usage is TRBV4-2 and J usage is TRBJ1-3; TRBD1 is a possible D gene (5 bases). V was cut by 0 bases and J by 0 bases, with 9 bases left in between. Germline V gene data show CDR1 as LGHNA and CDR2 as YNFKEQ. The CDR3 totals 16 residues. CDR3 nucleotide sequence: TGTGCCAGCAGCCAAGAAGGGACTAGCTCTGGAAACACCATATATTTT. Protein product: CASSQEGTSSGNTIYF.

The CDR3 nucleotides are TGTGCCAGCAGCAAGACCCGGGCTTCTGGGGCAAAACTGTTTTTT. Translating it yields CASSKTRASGAKLFF. The chain joins TRBV9 to TRBJ1-4, with a possible D match to TRBD1 (5 bases). The CDR3 is 15 residues long. V was cut by 4 bases and J by 10 bases, with 20 bases left in between. CDR1 is SGDLS and CDR2 is YYNGEE in the germline V gene.

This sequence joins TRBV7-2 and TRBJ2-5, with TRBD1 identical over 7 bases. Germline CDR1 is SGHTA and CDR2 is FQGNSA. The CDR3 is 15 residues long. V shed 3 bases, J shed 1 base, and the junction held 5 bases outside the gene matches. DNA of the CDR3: TGTGCCAGCAGCTTTACTGGGACAGCCCAAGAGACCCAGTACTTC. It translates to CASSFTGTAQETQYF.

This CDR3 reads CASSFSGASLETQYF. The CDR3 DNA is TGTGCCAGCAGCTTTTCGGGTGCCAGCCTGGAGACCCAGTACTTC. This chain uses TRBV7-9 with TRBJ2-5; D unresolved. There are 15 residues in the CDR3. V gave up 3 bases and J gave up 5 bases, with 16 bases separating them. CDR1 and CDR2 (germline): SEHNR, FQNEAQ (reference sequence).

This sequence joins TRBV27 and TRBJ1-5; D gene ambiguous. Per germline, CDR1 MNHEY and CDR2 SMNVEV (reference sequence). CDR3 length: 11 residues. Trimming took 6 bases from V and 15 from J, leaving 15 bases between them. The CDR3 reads CASRSHLNWHF. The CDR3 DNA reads TGTGCCAGCAGGTCCCACCTGAATTGGCATTTT.